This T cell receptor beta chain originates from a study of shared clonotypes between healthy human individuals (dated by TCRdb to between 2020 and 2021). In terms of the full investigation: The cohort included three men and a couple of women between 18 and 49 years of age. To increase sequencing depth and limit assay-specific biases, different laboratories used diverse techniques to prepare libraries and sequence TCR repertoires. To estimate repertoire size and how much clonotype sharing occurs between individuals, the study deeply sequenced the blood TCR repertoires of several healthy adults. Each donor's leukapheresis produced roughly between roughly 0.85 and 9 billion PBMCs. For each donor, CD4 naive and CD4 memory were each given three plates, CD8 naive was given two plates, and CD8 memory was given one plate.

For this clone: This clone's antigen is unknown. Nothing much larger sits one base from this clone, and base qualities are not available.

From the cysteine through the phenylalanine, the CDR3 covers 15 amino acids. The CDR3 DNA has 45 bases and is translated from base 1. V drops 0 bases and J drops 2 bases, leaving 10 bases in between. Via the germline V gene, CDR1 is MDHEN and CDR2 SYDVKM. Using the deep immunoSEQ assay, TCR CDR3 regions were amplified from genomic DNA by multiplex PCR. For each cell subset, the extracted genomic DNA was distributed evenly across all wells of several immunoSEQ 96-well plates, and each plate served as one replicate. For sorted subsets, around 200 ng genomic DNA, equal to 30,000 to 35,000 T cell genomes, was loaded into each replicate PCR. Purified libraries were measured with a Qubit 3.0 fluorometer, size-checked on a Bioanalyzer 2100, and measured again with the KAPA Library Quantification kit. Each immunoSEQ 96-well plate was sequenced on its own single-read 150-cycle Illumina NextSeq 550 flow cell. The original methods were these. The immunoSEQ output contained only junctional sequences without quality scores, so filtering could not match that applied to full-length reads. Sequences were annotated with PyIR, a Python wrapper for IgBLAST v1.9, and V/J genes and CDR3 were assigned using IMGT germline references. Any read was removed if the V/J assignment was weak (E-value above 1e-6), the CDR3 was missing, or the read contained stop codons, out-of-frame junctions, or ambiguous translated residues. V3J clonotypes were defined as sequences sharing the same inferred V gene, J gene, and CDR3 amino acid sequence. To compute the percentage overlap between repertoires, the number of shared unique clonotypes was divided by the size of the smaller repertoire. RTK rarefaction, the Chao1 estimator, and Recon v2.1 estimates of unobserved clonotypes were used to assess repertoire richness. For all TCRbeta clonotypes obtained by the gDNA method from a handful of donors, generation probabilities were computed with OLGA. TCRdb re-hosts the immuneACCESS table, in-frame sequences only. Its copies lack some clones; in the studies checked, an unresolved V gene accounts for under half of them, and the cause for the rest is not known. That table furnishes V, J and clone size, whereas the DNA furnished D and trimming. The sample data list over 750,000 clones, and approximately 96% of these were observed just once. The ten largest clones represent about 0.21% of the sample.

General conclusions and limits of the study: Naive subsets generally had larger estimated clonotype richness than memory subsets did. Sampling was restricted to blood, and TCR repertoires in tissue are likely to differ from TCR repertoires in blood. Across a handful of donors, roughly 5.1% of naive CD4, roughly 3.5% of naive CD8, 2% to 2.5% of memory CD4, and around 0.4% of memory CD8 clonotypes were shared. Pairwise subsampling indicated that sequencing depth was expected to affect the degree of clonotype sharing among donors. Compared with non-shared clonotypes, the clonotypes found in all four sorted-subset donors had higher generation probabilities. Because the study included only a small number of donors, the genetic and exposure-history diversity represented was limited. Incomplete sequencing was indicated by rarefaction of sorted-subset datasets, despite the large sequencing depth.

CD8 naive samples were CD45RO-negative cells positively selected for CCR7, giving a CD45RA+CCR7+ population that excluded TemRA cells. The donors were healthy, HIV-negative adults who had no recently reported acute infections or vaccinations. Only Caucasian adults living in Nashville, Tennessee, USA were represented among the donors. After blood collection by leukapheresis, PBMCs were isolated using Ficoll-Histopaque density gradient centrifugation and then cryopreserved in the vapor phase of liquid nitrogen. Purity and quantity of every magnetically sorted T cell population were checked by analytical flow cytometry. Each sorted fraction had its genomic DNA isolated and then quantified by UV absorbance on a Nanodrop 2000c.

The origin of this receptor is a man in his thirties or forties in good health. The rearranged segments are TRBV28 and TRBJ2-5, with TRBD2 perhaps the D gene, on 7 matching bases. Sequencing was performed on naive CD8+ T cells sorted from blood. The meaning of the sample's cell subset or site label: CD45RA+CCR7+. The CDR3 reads CASSLWGGAQETQYF. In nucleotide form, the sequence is TGTGCCAGCAGTTTATGGGGGGGGGCTCAAGAGACCCAGTACTTC.